These 29 T cell receptor beta chains were all obtained from the same sample, sequenced in a study of shared clonotypes between healthy human individuals. Terminally differentiated effector memory CD45RA+ cells were excluded from the naive CD8 cells, which were CD45RO-negative and positively selected for CCR7. Assay: immunoSEQ multiplex PCR; the TCRdb copy retains only in-frame clones and omits some. The sample carries more than 2 million clones, 93% recorded once. Sequencing was performed on naive CD8+ T cells from PBMCs. These receptors all come from a young man in good health. Some clones in this sample may be carry-over from other donors' samples.

The J gene is TRBJ2-7, the V gene TRBV5-4, with 9 bases lining up with TRBD2. Germline-derived CDR1 and CDR2 are SGHNT and YYREEE (reference sequence). With 0 bases clipped from V and 3 bases from J, the junction kept 10 bases outside the gene matches. This CDR3 contains 17 residues. CDR3 nucleotide sequence: TGTGCCAGCAGCTTGGCCGAAGAGGGACTAGCTTACTACGAGCAGTACTTC. It is translated as CASSLAEEGLAYYEQYF.

The chain couples TRBV30 to TRBJ2-7; unclear D gene. The CDR3 has 12 amino acids. The germline V and J ends were trimmed by 1 base and 3 bases, with 7 bases remaining between them. Germline V gene data show CDR1 as GTSNPN and CDR2 as SVGIG (reference sequence). The CDR3 sequence: CAWSEGDYEQYF. CDR3 nucleotides: TGTGCCTGGAGTGAGGGTGACTACGAGCAGTACTTC.

Regarding this clone: The sample contains more than one DNA sequence encoding this CDR3. V and J are TRBV9 and TRBJ2-7; possible D gene TRBD1, 6 bases. Trimming removed 0 bases at V and 1 base at J, with 11 bases between. Per germline, CDR1 SGDLS and CDR2 YYNGEE. The length of the CDR3 is 15 residues. This chain's CDR3 is CASSVGLDRSYEQYF. In DNA, the CDR3 is TGTGCCAGCAGCGTAGGGTTGGACAGATCCTACGAGCAGTACTTC.

The chain uses TRBV27 and TRBJ2-5; D is perhaps TRBD1 (6 bases). Between the trimmed V and J ends, which lost 3 bases and 1 base, there was a span of 9 bases. The V gene's germline CDR1 is MNHEY and CDR2 SMNVEV (reference sequence). The CDR3 spans 14 residues. The CDR3 sequence is CASSFSRGQETQYF. The CDR3 DNA sequence: TGTGCCAGCAGTTTTAGCAGGGGCCAAGAGACCCAGTACTTC.

The CDR3 loop reads CASTAVTGGPDEQYF. The CDR3 nucleotides read TGTGCCAGCACCGCAGTTACGGGTGGACCAGACGAGCAGTACTTC. The genes are TRBV28 and TRBJ2-7; D is ambiguous. Trimming left V 7 bases short and J 5 bases short, with 21 bases between. Per the germline V gene, CDR1 is MDHEN and CDR2 is SYDVKM. This CDR3 comprises 15 residues. The variable domain in full, with the rest retrieved from reference TRBV28 and TRBJ2-7, is DVKVTQSSRYLVKRTGEKVFLECVQDMDHENMFWYRQDPGLGLRLIYFSYDVKMKEKGDIPEGYSVSREKKERFSLILESASTNQTSMYLCASTAVTGGPDEQYFGPGTRLTVT.

The V call is TRBV7-2, the J call TRBJ2-7; a possible D gene is TRBD1 (6 bases). CDR3 size: 16 residues. Between the trimmed V and J ends, which lost 1 base and 2 bases, there was a span of 15 bases. Germline assignment: CDR1 SGHTA and CDR2 FQGNSA. The CDR3 reads CASSLGLWGLPYEQYF. The CDR3 coding sequence is TGTGCCAGCAGCTTAGGACTCTGGGGGCTCCCCTACGAGCAGTACTTC. Supplemented by reference TRBV7-2 and TRBJ2-7, the full variable domain reads GAGVSQSPSNKVTEKGKDVELRCDPISGHTALYWYRQSLGQGLEFLIYFQGNSAPDKSGLPSDRFSAERTGGSVSTLTIQRTQQEDSAVYLCASSLGLWGLPYEQYFGPGTRLTVT.

V usage is TRBV30 and J usage is TRBJ1-1; TRBD1 matches at 9 bases. Looked up from germline, CDR1 is GTSNPN and CDR2 is SVGIG (reference sequence). CDR3 length equals 13 residues. With V trimmed by 5 bases and J by 3 bases, 4 bases remained unmatched. Here the CDR3 DNA reads TGTGCCTGGGGGGGACAGGGTTACACTGAAGCTTTCTTT. Translated, it gives CAWGGQGYTEAFF.

This CDR3 is CASSFSWTGSYEQYF. The DNA of the CDR3 is TGTGCCAGCAGTTTCTCCTGGACAGGGTCCTACGAGCAGTACTTC. V is TRBV6-5 and J is TRBJ2-7; 8 bases match TRBD1. CDR3 length: 15 amino acids. The V and J ends lost 4 bases and 1 base, in that order; junction bases with no gene match: 6. Germline-derived CDR1 and CDR2 are MNHEY and SVGAGI.

This rearrangement joins TRBV18 to TRBJ2-3, with a weak D call TRBD1 (6 bases). CDR3 length equals 18 residues. CDR1 is KGHSH, CDR2 LQKENI, per germline. Trimming took off 4 bases at V and 2 bases at J, with 22 bases between the two ends. CDR3 sequence reads: CASSRQGIRVITTDTQYF. The CDR3 coding sequence is TGTGCCAGCTCACGTCAGGGGATCCGGGTCATTACCACAGATACGCAGTATTTT.

The chain combines TRBV9 with TRBJ2-1, with TRBD2 identical over 9 bases. With V trimmed by 3 bases and J by 10 bases, 8 bases remained unmatched. The V gene's germline CDR1 is SGDLS and CDR2 YYNGEE. The CDR3 totals 14 residues. The CDR3 coding sequence is TGTGCCAGCAGCGGACGGACTAGCGCCCTCGAGCAGTTCTTC. It codes for CASSGRTSALEQFF.

This rearrangement joins TRBV27 to TRBJ1-2; 7 bases are a match to TRBD1. After removal of 4 bases from V and 4 bases from J, the junction contained 9 bases not matched to a gene. This CDR3 comprises 15 residues. The V gene's germline CDR1 is MNHEY and CDR2 SMNVEV (reference sequence). CDR3 sequence: CASSSRQGPLYGYTF. As DNA, the CDR3 is TGTGCCAGCAGTTCGAGACAGGGTCCACTCTATGGCTACACCTTC.

As DNA, the CDR3 is TGTGCCAGCAGCAATCTCCCGGGACCCATCACCTACGAGCAGTACTTC. Translation: CASSNLPGPITYEQYF. The chain links TRBV5-6 to TRBJ2-7, with D tentatively TRBD1 or TRBD2 (5 bases each). The germline CDR1 and CDR2 sequences are SGHDT and YYEEEE. Trimming removed 4 bases from V and 2 bases from J, with 19 bases in between. The CDR3 runs to 16 residues.

The chain employs TRBV7-9 and TRBJ2-7; D may be TRBD2 (7 bases). The germline V and J ends were trimmed by 7 bases and 0 bases, with 16 bases remaining between them. Germline V gene sequence: CDR1 SEHNR, CDR2 FQNEAQ (reference sequence). The CDR3 spans 15 residues. The CDR3 reads CASTPRGAHSYEQYF. CDR3 bases: TGTGCCAGCACCCCCCGGGGGGCGCACTCCTACGAGCAGTACTTC.

This rearrangement joins TRBV4-3 to TRBJ2-5; possible D gene TRBD2, 6 bases. Between the trimmed V and J ends, which lost 0 bases and 2 bases, there was a span of 13 bases. Germline V gene data show CDR1 as LGHNA and CDR2 as YSLEER. The length of the CDR3 is 16 residues. In DNA, the CDR3 is TGCGCCAGCAGCCAAGATTTAGCGGACTTACAAGAGACCCAGTACTTC. Translated: CASSQDLADLQETQYF.

The chain is built from TRBV27 and TRBJ2-5, with a tentative D call TRBD2 (5 bases). CDR3 length equals 14 residues. V dropped 2 bases and J dropped 5 bases, with 12 bases sitting between them. Germline values: CDR1 MNHEY, CDR2 SMNVEV (reference sequence). CDR3 in amino acids: CASSLRGNTETQYF. CDR3 bases: TGTGCCAGCAGTTTACGAGGGAACACTGAGACCCAGTACTTC.

The rearrangement uses TRBV6-5 and TRBJ1-5; D uncertain. Germline lookup yields CDR1 MNHEY and CDR2 SVGAGI. The CDR3 length is 14 residues. Trimming pared 6 bases from V and 8 bases from J, leaving 17 bases between. The CDR3 bases are TGTGCCAGCAGACACGAGCCAGGTAAAAAGCCCCAGCATTTT. It translates to CASRHEPGKKPQHF.

The rearrangement joins TRBV6-5 to TRBJ2-1, with unresolved D. Trimming took off 0 bases at V and 7 bases at J, with 13 bases between the two ends. Germline V gene sequence: CDR1 MNHEY, CDR2 SVGAGI. The CDR3 has 15 amino acids. CDR3 sequence reads: CASSYSGNVKNEQFF. Written as DNA, the CDR3 is TGTGCCAGCAGTTACTCAGGGAACGTCAAGAATGAGCAGTTCTTC.

This clone was recorded a few times. Other DNA sequences in the same sample also yield this CDR3. The V call is TRBV5-6, the J call TRBJ1-1; D is undetermined. The germline V and J ends were trimmed by 4 bases and 3 bases, with 7 bases remaining between them. Germline CDR1 is SGHDT and CDR2 is YYEEEE. The CDR3 has 12 residues. The CDR3 sequence is CASSLWDTEAFF. Here the CDR3 DNA reads TGTGCCAGCAGCCTATGGGACACTGAAGCTTTCTTT.

This rearrangement joins TRBV6-6 to TRBJ1-2, with D perhaps matching TRBD1 (6 bases). Per germline, CDR1 MNHNY and CDR2 SVGAGI (reference sequence). There are 16 residues in the CDR3. The V gene lost 0 bases and the J gene lost 2 bases, with 13 bases spanning the gap. In DNA, the CDR3 is TGTGCCAGCAGTTACTCGAGTGGGGGCCGAAACTATGGCTACACCTTC. Its protein is CASSYSSGGRNYGYTF.

The V gene is TRBV7-2, the J gene TRBJ2-7, with 9 bases matching TRBD2. The V gene end was trimmed by 1 base and the J gene end by 3 bases; junction bases not matched to a gene: 4. From germline, CDR1 is SGHTA and CDR2 FQGNSA. There are 15 residues in the CDR3. DNA of the CDR3: TGTGCCAGCAGCTTAGTCCCAGCGGGAGGCTACGAGCAGTACTTC. Translating gives CASSLVPAGGYEQYF.

The V call is TRBV27, the J call TRBJ1-5; D gene unclear. The CDR3 spans 12 residues. Trimming stripped 3 bases from V and 3 bases from J, with 3 bases between. Germline V CDR1 and CDR2: MNHEY, SMNVEV (reference sequence). As DNA, the CDR3 is TGTGCCAGCAGTTTCTTCAATCAGCCCCAGCATTTT. Translating it yields CASSFFNQPQHF.

The V and J genes are TRBV7-9 and TRBJ2-1; the match to TRBD2 covers 9 bases. The J segment lost 8 bases and the V segment lost 3 bases, leaving 14 bases of the junction unmatched. The CDR3 consists of 17 residues. Germline V gene sequence: CDR1 SEHNR, CDR2 FQNEAQ (reference sequence). The CDR3 coding sequence is TGTGCCAGCAGCTTGCGTACGGGACTAGCAGGGCCCGATGAGCAGTTCTTC. It encodes CASSLRTGLAGPDEQFF. Full variable domain (outside the CDR3, taken from reference TRBV7-9 and TRBJ2-1): DTGVSQNPRHKITKRGQNVTFRCDPISEHNRLYWYRQTLGQGPEFLTYFQNEAQLEKSRLLSDRFSAERPKGSFSTLEIQRTEQGDSAMYLCASSLRTGLAGPDEQFFGPGTRLTVL.

This rearrangement joins TRBV30 to TRBJ2-5; 7 bases map to TRBD1. With the DNA end fitting TRBJ2-7 better, the J assignment may be wrong. This CDR3 is 15 amino acids long. The germline CDR1 and CDR2 sequences are GTSNPN and SVGIG (reference sequence). The CDR3 DNA reads as TGTGCCTGGAGTGTAGGGACAGCCTTCATCTACGAGCAGTACTTC. Protein product: CAWSVGTAFIYEQYF.

Details on this clone: A much larger clone differs from this one at a single base, so this may be a read error. The same CDR3 can be traced to other DNA sequences in this sample. The chain combines TRBV6-5 with TRBJ2-7; D uncertain. There are 11 residues in the CDR3. Germline V gives CDR1 MNHEY, CDR2 SVGAGI. The CDR3 region is CASSYSSEQYF. CDR3 bases: TGTGCCAGCAGTTACTCCTCCGAGCAGTACTTC.

The chain joins TRBV5-1 to TRBJ2-1; TRBD1 aligns across 9 bases. The CDR3 runs 17 residues. V was pared by 4 bases and J by 4 bases, with 12 bases of the junction left unmatched. Germline CDR1 is SGHRS and CDR2 is YFSETQ. This CDR3 is CASSLYKQGASYNEQFF. In DNA form, the CDR3 reads TGCGCCAGCAGCCTCTACAAACAGGGGGCGTCTTACAATGAGCAGTTCTTC.

The chain employs TRBV29-1 and TRBJ2-1; the D gene is possibly TRBD2 (5 bases). CDR1 and CDR2 (germline): SQVTM, ANQGSEA. Trimming shortened V by 6 bases and J by 9 bases, and 12 bases separated the two germline ends. The CDR3 is 11 residues long. This CDR3 reads CSVREGGEQFF. The CDR3 coding sequence is TGCAGCGTCCGGGAAGGCGGTGAGCAGTTCTTC.

The chain joins TRBV7-7 to TRBJ1-1; maybe TRBD1 (5 bases). The ends were cut back, 4 bases at V and 1 base at J, with 7 bases in the middle. CDR1 and CDR2 from the germline V gene are SSHAT and FNYEAQ (reference sequence). The CDR3 has 13 residues. The CDR3 DNA follows: TGTGCCAGCAGCTACGGGGCGAACACTGAAGCTTTCTTT. Its protein product is CASSYGANTEAFF.

V gene TRBV4-3 combines with J gene TRBJ2-5; no clear D. The CDR3 extends over 14 amino acids. The ends were cut back, 0 bases at V and 5 bases at J, with 10 bases in the middle. Germline assignment: CDR1 LGHNA and CDR2 YSLEER. DNA for the CDR3: TGCGCCAGCAGCCAAGATCCCAGAGCGGAGACCCAGTACTTC. It is translated as CASSQDPRAETQYF.

With respect to this clone: The sample carries other DNA sequences with the same CDR3. The chain couples TRBV9 to TRBJ2-6; 9 bases line up with TRBD1. This CDR3 spans 16 amino acids. Trimming at V came to 4 bases and at J to 2 bases, leaving 4 bases not matched to a gene. Germline V lookup: CDR1 SGDLS, CDR2 YYNGEE. CDR3 nucleotides: TGTGCCAGCAGCACCCGACAGGGGGCTGGGGCCAACGTCCTGACTTTC. As protein: CASSTRQGAGANVLTF. The entire variable domain, with the rest obtained from reference TRBV9 and TRBJ2-6, is as follows: DSGVTQTPKHLITATGQRVTLRCSPRSGDLSVYWYQQSLDQGLQFLIQYYNGEERAKGNILERFSAQQFPDLHSELNLSSLELGDSALYFCASSTRQGAGANVLTFGAGSRLTVL.